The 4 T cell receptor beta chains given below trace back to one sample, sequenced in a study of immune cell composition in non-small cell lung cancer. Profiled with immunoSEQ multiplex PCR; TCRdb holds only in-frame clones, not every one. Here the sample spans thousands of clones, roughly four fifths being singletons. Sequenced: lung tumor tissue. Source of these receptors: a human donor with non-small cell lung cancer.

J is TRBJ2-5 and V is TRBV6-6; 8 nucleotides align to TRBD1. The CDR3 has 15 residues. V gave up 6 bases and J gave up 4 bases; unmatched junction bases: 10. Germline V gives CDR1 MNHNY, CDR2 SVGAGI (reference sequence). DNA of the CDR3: TGTGCCAGCAGCGCGGATAGGACAGGGCCAGAGACCCAGTACTTC. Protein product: CASSADRTGPETQYF.

The CDR3 coding sequence is TGCGCCAGCAGCCAAGATTACCAGGACAGCTCCTACGAGCAGTACGTC. Translation gives CASSQDYQDSSYEQYV. The chain combines TRBV4-1 with TRBJ2-7; the D gene is possibly TRBD1 (6 bases). V lost 0 bases and J lost 0, with 12 bases in between. Germline CDR1 MGHRA, CDR2 YSYEKL. CDR3 length equals 16 residues.

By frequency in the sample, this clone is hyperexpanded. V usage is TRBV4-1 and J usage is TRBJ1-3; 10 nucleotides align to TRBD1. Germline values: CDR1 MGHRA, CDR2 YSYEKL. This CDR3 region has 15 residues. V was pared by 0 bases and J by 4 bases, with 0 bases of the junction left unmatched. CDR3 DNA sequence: TGCGCCAGCAGCCAAGAGGGACAGGGGGGAAACACCATATATTTT. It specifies CASSQEGQGGNTIYF.

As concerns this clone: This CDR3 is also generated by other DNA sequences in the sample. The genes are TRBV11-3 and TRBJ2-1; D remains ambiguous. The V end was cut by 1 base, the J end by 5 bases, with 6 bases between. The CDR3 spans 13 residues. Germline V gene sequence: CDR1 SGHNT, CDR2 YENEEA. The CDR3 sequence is CASSLGANNEQFF. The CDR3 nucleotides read TGTGCCAGCAGCTTAGGGGCCAACAATGAGCAGTTCTTC.